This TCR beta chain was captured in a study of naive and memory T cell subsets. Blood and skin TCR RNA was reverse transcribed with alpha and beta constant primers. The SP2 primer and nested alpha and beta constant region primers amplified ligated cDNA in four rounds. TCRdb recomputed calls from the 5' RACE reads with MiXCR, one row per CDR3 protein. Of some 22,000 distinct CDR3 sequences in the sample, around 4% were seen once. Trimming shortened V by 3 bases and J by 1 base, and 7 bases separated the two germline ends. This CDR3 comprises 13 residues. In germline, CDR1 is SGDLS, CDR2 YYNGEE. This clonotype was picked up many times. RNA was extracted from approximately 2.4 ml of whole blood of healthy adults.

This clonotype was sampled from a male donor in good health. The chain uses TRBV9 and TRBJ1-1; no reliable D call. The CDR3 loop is CASSAWENTEAFF. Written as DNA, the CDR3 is TGTGCCAGCAGCGCCTGGGAGAACACTGAAGCTTTCTTT.